Presented here are 26 T cell receptor beta chains from one specimen sequenced in a study of blood T cell repertoires in COVID-19. This table comes from immunoSEQ multiplex PCR, and its TCRdb copy is limited to in-frame clones, with some not included. The data hold 200,000 or so clones, with about 80% observed a single time. The specimen sequenced was peripheral blood. The receptor set was obtained from a human donor with acute or convalescent COVID-19. The donor label of this sample is uncertain.

This clone was counted a few times. The chain carries TRBV2 and TRBJ2-5; D gene ambiguous. Per germline, CDR1 SNHLY and CDR2 FYNNEI. Trimming took 8 bases from V and 4 from J, leaving 11 bases between them. This CDR3 spans 12 amino acids. The CDR3 coding sequence is TGTGCCAGCGAGGTTAATCGAGAGACCCAGTACTTC. Protein: CASEVNRETQYF.

The genes are TRBV5-1 and TRBJ2-7; 8 bases agree with TRBD2. V trimming: 7 bases; J trimming: 6 bases; junction bases outside the gene matches: 9. Germline V gene sequence: CDR1 SGHRS, CDR2 YFSETQ. The CDR3 contains 13 residues. The CDR3 here is CASSTREGGEQYF. In nucleotides, the CDR3 is TGCGCCAGCTCGACCCGGGAGGGGGGCGAGCAGTACTTC.

The rearrangement joins TRBV5-5 to TRBJ1-6; 8 bases align to TRBD1. This CDR3 is built from 16 residues. CDR1 SGHKS and CDR2 YYEKEE come from the germline V gene (reference sequence). Trimming cost V 0 bases and J 6 bases; bases outside gene matches: 5. DNA of the CDR3: TGTGCCAGCAGCTTGGAGGCGGGACAGGTTAATTCACCCCTCCACTTT. Translated, it gives CASSLEAGQVNSPLHF.

The chain joins TRBV5-4 to TRBJ2-1; no clear D gene. The CDR3 is 13 residues long. CDR1 and CDR2 from the germline V gene are SGHNT and YYREEE (reference sequence). V lost 4 bases, J lost 4 bases, and 9 bases lay in between. CDR3 nucleotide sequence: TGTGCCAGCAGCCACCCCCAGTACAATGAGCAGTTCTTC. Protein product: CASSHPQYNEQFF. The full variable domain, with the rest looked up from reference TRBV5-4 and TRBJ2-1, is ETGVTQSPTHLIKTRGQQVTLRCSSQSGHNTVSWYQQALGQGPQFIFQYYREEENGRGNFPPRFSGLQFPNYSSELNVNALELDDSALYLCASSHPQYNEQFFGPGTRLTVL.

This rearrangement joins TRBV18 to TRBJ1-1, with 7 bases that match TRBD1. The germline V gene has CDR1 KGHSH and CDR2 LQKENI. J lost 7 bases, V lost 2 bases, and 10 bases had no gene match. The CDR3 is 15 amino acids. The CDR3 reads CASSPSIDREGEAFF. CDR3 sequence (DNA): TGTGCCAGCTCACCATCTATCGACAGGGAAGGTGAAGCTTTCTTT.

This chain uses TRBV10-3 with TRBJ1-2, with 9 bases fitting TRBD1. The CDR3 runs to 16 residues. The germline V gene encodes CDR1 ENHRY and CDR2 SYGVKD. V gave up 2 bases and J gave up 0 bases; unmatched junction bases: 4. The CDR3 bases are TGTGCCATCAGTGAGGGACAGGGGACCCCTAACTATGGCTACACCTTC. Protein product: CAISEGQGTPNYGYTF.

V usage is TRBV10-3 and J usage is TRBJ1-5; D might be TRBD1 (5 bases). The CDR3 is made up of 13 amino acids. Per the germline V gene, CDR1 is ENHRY and CDR2 is SYGVKD. The V end lost 8 bases, the J end lost 6 bases, and 14 bases lay between the germline ends. The CDR3 spells CAIGAGAGQPQHF. The CDR3 coding sequence is TGTGCCATCGGGGCAGGTGCAGGTCAGCCCCAGCATTTT.

This rearrangement joins TRBV19 to TRBJ2-1; 9 bases are shared with TRBD2. Unmatched junction bases numbered 2, after V lost 1 base and J lost 4 bases. The CDR3 extends over 15 amino acids. Looked up from germline, CDR1 is LNHDA and CDR2 is SQIVND (reference sequence). Here the CDR3 reads CASSIVTSGYNEQFF. The CDR3 DNA reads TGTGCCAGTAGTATAGTAACTAGCGGGTACAATGAGCAGTTCTTC.

The genes are TRBV19 and TRBJ2-7, with 7 nucleotides matching TRBD2. The V and J ends lost 3 bases and 2 bases, in that order; junction bases with no gene match: 10. The CDR3 covers 16 residues. Germline loops: CDR1 LNHDA, CDR2 SQIVND (reference sequence). Here the CDR3 reads CASSIGSSGNTYEQYF. CDR3 coding DNA: TGTGCCAGTAGTATCGGGTCTAGCGGAAACACCTACGAGCAGTACTTC.

This clone was counted a few times. The chain is built from TRBV4-2 and TRBJ1-3; 7 nucleotides align to TRBD1. The CDR3 loop spans 16 amino acids. The ends lost 6 bases at V and 5 bases at J; junction bases unmatched: 13. Germline V gene lookup returns CDR1 LGHNA and CDR2 YNFKEQ. CDR3 in amino acids: CASSLTRGRERNTIYF. The DNA for the CDR3 is TGTGCCAGCAGTTTGACCAGGGGGAGAGAAAGAAACACCATATATTTT.

The chain recombines TRBV5-1 with TRBJ1-1; 7 bases are a match to TRBD1. CDR3 size: 14 residues. V trimming: 5 bases; J trimming: 7 bases; junction bases outside the gene matches: 11. The germline CDR1 and CDR2 sequences are SGHRS and YFSETQ. CDR3 sequence reads: CASSRLTGMDEAFF. Written as DNA, the CDR3 is TGCGCCAGCAGTCGACTGACAGGGATGGATGAAGCTTTCTTT.

This sequence joins TRBV30 and TRBJ2-5; TRBD2 matches at 7 bases. Germline assignment: CDR1 GTSNPN and CDR2 SVGIG (reference sequence). This CDR3 comprises 15 residues. Trimming cost V 5 bases and J 3 bases; bases outside gene matches: 12. The CDR3 coding sequence is TGTGCCTGGGGGATTACCGGGAGGTCGGAAGAGACCCAGTACTTC. Its translation: CAWGITGRSEETQYF. Complete variable domain (other parts from reference TRBV30 and TRBJ2-5): SQTIHQWPATLVQPVGSPLSLECTVEGTSNPNLYWYRQAAGRGLQLLFYSVGIGQISSEVPQNLSASRPQDRQFILSSKKLLLSDSGFYLCAWGITGRSEETQYFGPGTRLLVL.

The chain carries TRBV11-2 and TRBJ2-7; 7 bases are a match to TRBD1. V shed 5 bases and J 12 bases; nucleotides not matched to a gene: 10. Germline loops: CDR1 SGHAT, CDR2 FQNNGV. The CDR3 length is 12 residues. The CDR3 loop reads CASSPPLTGLYF. DNA of the CDR3: TGTGCCAGCAGCCCACCCTTGACAGGGCTGTACTTC.

This CDR3 reads CASSQATRTEAAAAFF. The CDR3 nucleotides are TGTGCCAGCAGCCAAGCAACTAGGACGGAGGCCGCGGCCGCTTTCTTT. The rearrangement uses TRBV3-1 (or the pseudogene TRBV3-2) and TRBJ1-1; D remains ambiguous. This CDR3 has 16 residues. V was shortened by 1 base and J by 11 bases, with 23 bases between the two germline ends. The germline CDR1 and CDR2 sequences are LGHDT and YNNKEL (reference sequence).

This clone was seen a handful of times. The J gene is TRBJ1-2, the V gene TRBV7-9, with a possible D match to TRBD1 (5 bases). In germline, CDR1 is SEHNR, CDR2 FQNEAQ (reference sequence). V dropped 5 bases and J dropped 4 bases, with 23 bases sitting between them. The CDR3 spans 17 residues. The CDR3 region is CASSEMVVPGRGYGYTF. The CDR3 DNA reads TGTGCCAGCAGCGAGATGGTGGTCCCCGGAAGGGGCTATGGCTACACCTTC.

About this clone: At one boundary the junction diverges from the germline segment, which might be a read error. The chain is built from TRBV3-1 (or the pseudogene TRBV3-2) and TRBJ2-1, with a tentative D call TRBD1 (6 bases). Germline loops: CDR1 LGHDT, CDR2 YNNKEL (reference sequence). There are 12 residues in the CDR3. CDR3 region: CASSHRDNEQLF. Here the CDR3 DNA reads TGTGCCAGCAGCCACAGGGACAATGAGCAGCTCTTC.

This clone was observed once. V usage is TRBV6-2 or TRBV6-3 and J usage is TRBJ1-4; 9 nucleotides match TRBD1. The CDR3 length is 15 residues. Trimming removed 6 bases from V and 8 bases from J; junction bases left unmatched: 10. CDR1 and CDR2 (germline): MNHEY, SVGEGT. Written as DNA, the CDR3 is TGTGCCAGCAGCTCGACCGGGACAGGGCAGGAAAAACTGTTTTTT. It is translated as CASSSTGTGQEKLFF.

This clone was seen only a few times. The chain is built from TRBV23-1 and TRBJ2-2, with a tentative D call TRBD1 (6 bases). TRBV23-1 is placed among ORFs of uncertain function. Trimming removed 0 bases from V and 6 bases from J, with 17 bases in between. CDR3 size: 17 residues. CDR3 in amino acids: CASSQSPGHQGPGELFF. DNA of the CDR3: TGCGCCAGCAGTCAATCGCCGGGACACCAGGGTCCCGGGGAGCTGTTTTTT.

This clone was seen more than once but under ten times. V and J are TRBV5-1 and TRBJ2-5, with 11 bases that match TRBD2. V gave up 1 base and J gave up 5 bases; unmatched junction bases: 4. In germline, CDR1 is SGHRS, CDR2 YFSETQ. This CDR3 is built from 15 residues. The CDR3 loop is CASSLIGTSGETQYF. The CDR3 DNA reads TGCGCCAGCAGCTTGATCGGGACTAGCGGCGAGACCCAGTACTTC.

This sequence joins TRBV7-3 and TRBJ2-1, with 7 bases that match TRBD2. This CDR3 spans 16 amino acids. Germline-derived CDR1 and CDR2 are SGHTA and FQGTGA. Trimming cost V 0 bases and J 0 bases; bases outside gene matches: 2. The CDR3 DNA is TGTGCCAGCAGCTTAACCGGGGGGAGCTCCTACAATGAGCAGTTCTTC. Protein product: CASSLTGGSSYNEQFF. The whole variable domain, filled in from reference TRBV7-3 and TRBJ2-1, reads GAGVSQTPSNKVTEKGKYVELRCDPISGHTALYWYRQSLGQGPEFLIYFQGTGAADDSGLPNDRFFAVRPEGSVSTLKIQRTERGDSAVYLCASSLTGGSSYNEQFFGPGTRLTVL.

This chain connects TRBV5-1 to TRBJ2-1; no definite D call. The CDR3 is 14 residues long. Germline loops: CDR1 SGHRS, CDR2 YFSETQ. Trimming removed 4 bases from V and 6 bases from J, with 14 bases in between. The CDR3 DNA is TGCGCCAGCAGCCCTCTATCCTACAGCAATGAGCAGTTCTTC. As protein: CASSPLSYSNEQFF.

CDR3: CASSRRRSNQPQHF. The CDR3 DNA follows: TGTGCCAGCAGTCGACGGAGAAGCAATCAGCCCCAGCATTTT. The chain joins TRBV2 to TRBJ1-5; no firm D call. Germline lookup yields CDR1 SNHLY and CDR2 FYNNEI. This CDR3 contains 14 residues. The ends were cut back, 5 bases at V and 1 base at J, with 9 bases in the middle.

The chain links TRBV5-1 to TRBJ2-3; D perhaps matches TRBD2 (6 bases). The V and J ends lost 0 bases and 2 bases respectively, with 19 bases between them. Germline lookup yields CDR1 SGHRS and CDR2 YFSETQ. This CDR3 has 18 residues. CDR3: CASSLESGTPILTDTQYF. DNA of the CDR3: TGCGCCAGCAGCTTGGAGTCAGGGACTCCAATCCTCACAGATACGCAGTATTTT.

V gene TRBV18 combines with J gene TRBJ1-2; 9 bases line up with TRBD1. Germline V gene lookup returns CDR1 KGHSH and CDR2 LQKENI. This CDR3 region has 16 residues. V was clipped by 4 bases and J by 7 bases; unmatched bases: 13. The CDR3 loop is CASSRLGTGPSRGYTF. DNA of the CDR3: TGTGCCAGCTCACGACTTGGGACAGGGCCTAGTCGTGGCTACACCTTC. The variable domain in full, with the rest retrieved from reference TRBV18 and TRBJ1-2, is NAGVMQNPRHLVRRRGQEARLRCSPMKGHSHVYWYRQLPEEGLKFMVYLQKENIIDESGMPKERFSAEFPKEGPSILRIQQVVRGDSAAYFCASSRLGTGPSRGYTFGSGTRLTVV.

The chain employs TRBV5-5 and TRBJ2-3; 15 nucleotides match TRBD2. Trimming removed 4 bases from V and 3 bases from J; junction bases left unmatched: 3. The CDR3 extends over 16 amino acids. Germline V gene data show CDR1 as SGHKS and CDR2 as YYEKEE (reference sequence). The CDR3: CASSAGTSGRTDTQYF. The CDR3 DNA is TGTGCCAGCAGCGCCGGGACTAGCGGGAGGACAGATACGCAGTATTTT.

The rearrangement joins TRBV5-1 to TRBJ2-5; TRBD2 agrees at 11 bases. The germline gives CDR1 SGHRS, CDR2 YFSETQ. The CDR3 covers 15 residues. V was clipped by 4 bases and J by 1 base; unmatched bases: 3. This CDR3 is CASSPGLAAQETQYF. CDR3 DNA: TGCGCCAGCAGCCCGGGACTAGCGGCCCAAGAGACCCAGTACTTC.